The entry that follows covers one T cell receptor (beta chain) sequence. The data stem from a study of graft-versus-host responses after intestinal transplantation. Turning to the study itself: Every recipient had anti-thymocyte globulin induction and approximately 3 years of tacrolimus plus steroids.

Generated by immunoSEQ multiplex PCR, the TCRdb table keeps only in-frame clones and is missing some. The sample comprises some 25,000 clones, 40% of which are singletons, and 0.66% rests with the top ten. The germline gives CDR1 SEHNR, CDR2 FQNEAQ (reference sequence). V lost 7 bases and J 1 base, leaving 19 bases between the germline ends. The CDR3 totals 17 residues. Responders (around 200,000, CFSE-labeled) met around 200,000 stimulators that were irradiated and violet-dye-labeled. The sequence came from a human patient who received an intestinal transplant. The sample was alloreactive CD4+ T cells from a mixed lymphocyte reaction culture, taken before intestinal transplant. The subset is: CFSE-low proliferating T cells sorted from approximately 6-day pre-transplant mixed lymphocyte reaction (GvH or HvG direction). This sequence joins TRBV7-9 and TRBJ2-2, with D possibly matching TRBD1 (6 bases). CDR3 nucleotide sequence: TGTGCCAGCAACCGACTATGGACAGAACAGAACACCGGGGAGCTGTTTTTT. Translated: CASNRLWTEQNTGELFF. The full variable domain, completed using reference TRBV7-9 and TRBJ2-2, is DTGVSQNPRHKITKRGQNVTFRCDPISEHNRLYWYRQTLGQGPEFLTYFQNEAQLEKSRLLSDRFSAERPKGSFSTLEIQRTEQGDSAMYLCASNRLWTEQNTGELFFGEGSRLTVL.